Each of the 21 T cell receptor beta chains below was sequenced from the same sample in a study of blood T cell repertoires in COVID-19. Assay used: immunoSEQ multiplex PCR; TCRdb lists only in-frame clones, some missing. The data show some 180,000 clones, around 81% seen once. Sequencing was done on a sample of peripheral blood. Receptor source: a woman at least 80 years old with COVID-19, enrolled during active disease.

The chain links TRBV5-1 to TRBJ2-1; 10 bases agree with TRBD1. The CDR3 extends over 15 amino acids. Germline V gene sequence: CDR1 SGHRS, CDR2 YFSETQ. V was pared by 4 bases and J by 7 bases, with 8 bases of the junction left unmatched. The CDR3 sequence: CASSTGTGVRNEQFF. The CDR3, as DNA: TGCGCCAGCAGCACCGGGACAGGGGTGCGGAATGAGCAGTTCTTC.

This clone was seen once. The V call is TRBV11-2, the J call TRBJ1-5, with D perhaps TRBD1 (5 bases). The CDR3 sequence is 14 residues long. Germline V CDR1 and CDR2: SGHAT, FQNNGV. Trimming took off 2 bases at V and 5 bases at J, with 10 bases between the two ends. CDR3 in DNA: TGTGCCAGCAGCTTAATGGGGGGAGATCAGCCCCAGCATTTT. Translation: CASSLMGGDQPQHF. Together with reference TRBV11-2 and TRBJ1-5, the CDR3 gives the full variable domain: EAGVAQSPRYKIIEKRQSVAFWCNPISGHATLYWYQQILGQGPKLLIQFQNNGVVDDSQLPKDRFSAERLKGVDSTLKIQPAKLEDSAVYLCASSLMGGDQPQHFGDGTRLSIL.

This clone has a single count. The chain couples TRBV20-1 to TRBJ1-2; the D is unclear. The CDR3 sequence is 11 residues long. V lost 6 bases and J 2 bases, leaving 7 bases between the germline ends. Germline CDR1 and CDR2: DFQATT and SNEGSKA (reference sequence). CDR3 DNA: TGCAGTGCGGCTTGGAACTATGGCTACACCTTC. Its translation: CSAAWNYGYTF.

CDR3 DNA sequence: TGTGCCAGCAGTTTAGGACTGGTCTACGAGCAGTACTTC. This translates into CASSLGLVYEQYF. This chain uses TRBV12-3 or TRBV12-4 with TRBJ2-7; D is unresolved. Between the trimmed V and J ends, which lost 1 base and 3 bases, there was a span of 7 bases. This CDR3 spans 13 amino acids.

This chain joins TRBV18 and TRBJ1-2, with 9 bases that match TRBD1. Germline loops: CDR1 KGHSH, CDR2 LQKENI. The J segment lost 3 bases and the V segment lost 3 bases, leaving 5 bases of the junction unmatched. This CDR3 spans 15 amino acids. CDR3 in DNA: TGTGCCAGCTCACCCACGACAGGGGGAGACTATGGCTACACCTTC. Residues: CASSPTTGGDYGYTF.

V gene TRBV6-5 combines with J gene TRBJ2-3; the D is unclear. This CDR3 spans 14 amino acids. V was trimmed by 0 bases and J by 3 bases, leaving 7 bases between them. Germline-derived CDR1 and CDR2 are MNHEY and SVGAGI. The CDR3 nucleotides read TGTGCCAGCAGTTACTCGATCCGGACAGATACGCAGTATTTT. Its translation: CASSYSIRTDTQYF.

The count of this clone is one. A much larger clonotype is one base distant, so this may be a read error. In nucleotides, the CDR3 is TGTGCCAGCAGCTTAGGACAGAACACTGAAGCTTTCTTT. It translates to CASSLGQNTEAFF. The chain employs TRBV7-2 and TRBJ1-1; D unclear. The V gene's germline CDR1 is SGHTA and CDR2 FQGNSA. This CDR3 is built from 13 residues. V was clipped by 1 base and J by 1 base, with 4 bases between them.

This sequence joins TRBV3-1 (or the pseudogene TRBV3-2) and TRBJ1-1, with 7 positions matching TRBD1. Germline lookup yields CDR1 LGHDT and CDR2 YNNKEL (reference sequence). The CDR3 covers 18 residues. V lost 0 bases to trimming and J lost 1 base; unmatched junction nucleotides: 11. CDR3 region: CASSQDPTGVWTNTEAFF. CDR3 in DNA: TGTGCCAGCAGCCAAGATCCCACAGGGGTGTGGACGAACACTGAAGCTTTCTTT.

CDR3 amino acids: CASSATGGDRGTDTQYF. As DNA, the CDR3 is TGTGCCAGCAGTGCCACGGGGGGGGACAGGGGCACAGATACGCAGTATTTT. The rearrangement joins TRBV7-6 to TRBJ2-3, with a tentative D call TRBD1 (9 bases). Germline CDR1 SGHVS, CDR2 FNYEAQ. The CDR3 is made up of 17 amino acids. V lost 6 bases to trimming and J lost 1 base, with 20 bases between them. The full variable domain, its missing parts supplied by reference TRBV7-6 and TRBJ2-3, is GAGVSQSPRYKVTKRGQDVALRCDPISGHVSLYWYRQALGQGPEFLTYFNYEAQQDKSGLPNDRFSAERPEGSISTLTIQRTEQRDSAMYRCASSATGGDRGTDTQYFGPGTRLTVL.

The CDR3 loop is CASSYGTGLHEQYF. DNA for the CDR3: TGTGCCAGCAGTTACGGGACAGGGTTGCACGAGCAGTACTTC. The chain recombines TRBV6-6 with TRBJ2-7; 9 positions agree with TRBD1. CDR3 size: 14 residues. CDR1 and CDR2 from the germline V gene are MNHNY and SVGAGI (reference sequence). J gave up 5 bases and V 2 bases, and 4 bases lay outside the gene matches.

This clone was counted only a few times. This chain uses TRBV27 with TRBJ1-3; 8 bases align to TRBD1. The CDR3 is made up of 17 amino acids. From germline, CDR1 is MNHEY and CDR2 SMNVEV (reference sequence). The ends lost 5 bases at V and 0 bases at J; junction bases unmatched: 9. In nucleotides, the CDR3 is TGTGCCAGCAGTAGGAAAGGGACAGGATACTCTGGAAACACCATATATTTT. This codes for CASSRKGTGYSGNTIYF.

The chain couples TRBV4-3 to TRBJ2-2; 13 bases are shared with TRBD2. This CDR3 has 16 residues. Germline V CDR1 and CDR2: LGHNA, YSLEER. V lost 3 bases to trimming and J lost 4 bases; unmatched junction nucleotides: 2. The CDR3 sequence: CASSHGLAGVTGELFF. The CDR3 DNA reads TGCGCCAGCAGCCACGGACTAGCGGGGGTCACCGGGGAGCTGTTTTTT.

V is TRBV27 and J is TRBJ2-7, with D maybe TRBD2 (6 bases). Trimming removed 6 bases from V and 5 bases from J, with 14 bases in between. Germline V gene sequence: CDR1 MNHEY, CDR2 SMNVEV (reference sequence). This CDR3 is 13 amino acids long. CDR3 amino acids: CASRLAGRDEQYF. In DNA form, the CDR3 reads TGTGCCAGCAGGCTTGCGGGAAGGGACGAGCAGTACTTC.

This clone showed up just once. The chain recombines TRBV7-3 with TRBJ1-1; D ambiguous. The V gene lost 6 bases and the J gene lost 1 base, with 9 bases spanning the gap. This CDR3 comprises 13 residues. The V gene's germline CDR1 is SGHTA and CDR2 FQGTGA. The CDR3 sequence: CASSQDSNTEAFF. The DNA for the CDR3 is TGTGCCAGCAGTCAAGACTCGAACACTGAAGCTTTCTTT.

This clone was counted a single time. The rearrangement joins TRBV12-3 or TRBV12-4 to TRBJ1-2; unclear D gene. The CDR3 loop spans 13 amino acids. Trimming left V 7 bases short and J 5 bases short, with 14 bases between. CDR3 protein: CASNKEAPYGYTF. The CDR3 DNA reads TGTGCCAGCAATAAAGAGGCTCCTTATGGCTACACCTTC.

This rearrangement joins TRBV18 to TRBJ1-4; D unclear. CDR3 length: 13 residues. The ends were cut back, 4 bases at V and 5 bases at J, with 8 bases in the middle. Looked up from germline, CDR1 is KGHSH and CDR2 is LQKENI. The CDR3 is CASSRSENEKLFF. Written as DNA, the CDR3 is TGTGCCAGCTCACGGTCAGAAAATGAAAAACTGTTTTTT.

The chain uses TRBV11-2 and TRBJ1-4; maybe TRBD1 (5 bases). The CDR3 totals 14 residues. Germline lookup yields CDR1 SGHAT and CDR2 FQNNGV. V lost 7 bases, J lost 1 base, and 10 bases lay in between. This chain's CDR3 is CASNGGLTNEKLFF. DNA of the CDR3: TGTGCCAGCAACGGGGGTTTAACTAATGAAAAACTGTTTTTT.

V and J are TRBV18 and TRBJ2-5, with 7 positions matching TRBD1. Trimming removed 5 bases from V and 1 base from J; junction bases left unmatched: 4. This CDR3 is built from 14 residues. CDR1 and CDR2 from the germline V gene are KGHSH and LQKENI. Here the CDR3 reads CASSSGTVQETQYF. The CDR3 coding sequence is TGTGCCAGCTCAAGTGGGACAGTCCAAGAGACCCAGTACTTC.

The rearrangement links TRBV14 to TRBJ2-1; D remains unclear. The CDR3 spans 16 residues. V gave up 0 bases and J gave up 4 bases, with 13 bases separating them. In germline, CDR1 is SGHDN, CDR2 FVKESK. CDR3 nucleotide sequence: TGTGCCAGCAGCCAAGACCGTCTGAAGAGATACAATGAGCAGTTCTTC. Amino acids: CASSQDRLKRYNEQFF.

Comment on this clone: The limits of the CDR3 on the DNA are not certain, so only TCRdb's listed CDR3 is given. The chain couples TRBV21-1 to TRBJ2-1; the table's D call, TRBD1, was not checked against the DNA. TRBV21-1 is recorded as a pseudogene. The CDR3 length equals 17 residues, ends included. The CDR3: CASSKVGSGASYNEQFF.

The gene calls are TRBV7-2 and TRBJ2-1, with a possible D match to TRBD1 (5 bases). The V gene's germline CDR1 is SGHTA and CDR2 FQGNSA. This CDR3 spans 11 amino acids. V lost 4 bases and J lost 7, with 5 bases in between. The CDR3 sequence: CASSSGNEQFF. CDR3 DNA: TGTGCCAGCAGCTCAGGGAATGAGCAGTTCTTC.